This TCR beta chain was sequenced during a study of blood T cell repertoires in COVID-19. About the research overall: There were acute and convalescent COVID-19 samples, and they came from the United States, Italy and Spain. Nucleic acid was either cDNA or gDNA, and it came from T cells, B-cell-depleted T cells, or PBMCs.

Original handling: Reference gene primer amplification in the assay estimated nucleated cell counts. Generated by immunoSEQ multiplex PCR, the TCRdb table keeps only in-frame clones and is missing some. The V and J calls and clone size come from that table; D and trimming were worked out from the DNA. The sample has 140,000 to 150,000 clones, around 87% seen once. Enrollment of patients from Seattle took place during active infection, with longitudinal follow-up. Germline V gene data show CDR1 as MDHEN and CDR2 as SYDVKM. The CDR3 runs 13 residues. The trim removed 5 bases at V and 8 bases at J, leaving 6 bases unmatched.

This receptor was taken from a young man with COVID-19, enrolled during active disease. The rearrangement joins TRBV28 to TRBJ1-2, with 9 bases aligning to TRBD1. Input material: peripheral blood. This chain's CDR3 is CASSKQGAWGYTF. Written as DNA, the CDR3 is TGTGCCAGCAGTAAACAGGGGGCTTGGGGCTACACCTTC.